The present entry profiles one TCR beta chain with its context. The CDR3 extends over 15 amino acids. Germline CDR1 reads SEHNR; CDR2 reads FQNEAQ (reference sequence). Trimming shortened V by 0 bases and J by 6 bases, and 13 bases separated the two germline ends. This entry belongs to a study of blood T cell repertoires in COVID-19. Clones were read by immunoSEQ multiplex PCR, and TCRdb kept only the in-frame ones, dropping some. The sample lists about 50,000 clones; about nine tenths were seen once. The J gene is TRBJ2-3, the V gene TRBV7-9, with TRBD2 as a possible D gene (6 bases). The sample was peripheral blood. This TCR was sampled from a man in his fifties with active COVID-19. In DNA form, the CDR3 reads TGTGCCAGCAGCTTAGCCGGAGAAGGGAGGGATACGCAGTATTTT. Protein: CASSLAGEGRDTQYF.